This T cell receptor (beta chain) was profiled in a study of technical replicates of blood from a few donors. Clones were sequenced by immunoSEQ multiplex PCR, and TCRdb holds only the in-frame ones, with some missing. The table records 75,000 to 95,000 clones, 95% of them present only once. V dropped 2 bases and J dropped 8; count of bases not matched to a gene: 6. Germline loops: CDR1 SGHAT, CDR2 FQDESV (reference sequence). The CDR3 is 15 residues long. The specimen was T cells isolated from PBMCs. The chain couples TRBV11-1 to TRBJ2-1, with 10 positions matching TRBD2. The source is a human donor in good health. Here the CDR3 reads CASSLSSGRADEQFF. DNA of the CDR3: TGTGCCAGCAGCTTATCGAGCGGGAGGGCCGATGAGCAGTTCTTC.